This T cell receptor beta chain comes out of a study of blood T cell repertoires in COVID-19 (dated by TCRdb to about 2020). Describing the broader study: Collaborator samples came from the United States, Italy and Spain and covered acute and convalescent phases of COVID-19. Where available, HLA class I and class II types were taken from metadata supplied by the sample provider and were not determined by assay-based typing. Subjects who had been exposed to COVID-19, were actively infected with it, or had recovered from it provided the deeply sampled blood TCRbeta repertoires that made up the dataset. The repertoires were released in a freely available public database intended as a resource for research on the immune response to SARS-CoV-2. Samples were obtained from the ongoing ImmuneRACE study (first 160 participants) and from 1,000 to 1,500 subjects provided by 6 global collaborators. The sample metadata nearly always contained a de-identified subject ID, COVID-19 status, age in years and sex. The prospective study material was composed of cDNA or gDNA derived from T cells, B-cell-depleted T cells, or PBMCs. Study-wide findings and limitations: Clinical and demographic metadata were provided uncurated, with the amount varying by source and participant.

The germline V gene (reference sequence) gives CDR1 as SGHKS and CDR2 as YYEKEE. V lost 2 bases and J lost 1 base; the stretch between them is 6 bases long. CDR3 length: 14 amino acids, cysteine to phenylalanine. Only the CDR3 DNA stays, 42 bases, in frame from base 1. TCRbeta CDR3 regions were amplified from genomic DNA using the immunoSEQ Assay, a bias-controlled multiplex PCR. As for how the authors treated the data: Within the assay, amplification of reference gene primers was used to estimate how many nucleated cells each sample contained. To quantify the absolute abundance of each unique TCRbeta CDR3 rearrangement, sequence reads were collapsed and filtered. For each sample, productive Simpson clonality was calculated as the square root of Simpson's diversity index across productive rearrangements. The source is immuneACCESS, and TCRdb retained only in-frame sequences with V and J called. Part of the clones is not carried over; for the studies checked, unresolved V genes explain less than half of this, and the remainder is unexplained. V, J and clone size reflect that table, while D and trimming were determined from the DNA. This sample is represented by roughly 170,000 clones; approximately 82% of them were singletons. The ten largest clonotypes hold about 3.6% of the sample.

Comments on this clone: There is no known antigen for this receptor. No base quality information exists; no much larger clone differs at one position.

Enrolling through a virtual design, the prospective study's participants ranged in age from about 18 to 100 years and lived across some 22 United States geographic areas. To assign participants to cohorts, the prospective study relied on clinical history that participants themselves reported in a screening survey and a study questionnaire. In the prospective study, mobile phlebotomists collected whole blood, serum and a nasopharyngeal or oropharyngeal swab from each participant. Additional blood draws and questionnaires over an approximately 2-month period could optionally be provided by prospective study participants. Before DNA extraction, blood samples from the prospective study were shipped at room temperature or frozen.

The sequence came from a woman aged 45-59 years in a cohort exposed to, infected with or recovered from COVID-19 (not recorded which). In this chain, TRBV5-5 is recombined with TRBJ2-2; the D segment cannot be called with confidence. The specimen sequenced was PBMCs or T cells enriched from blood (not recorded which). The base sequence is TGTGCCAGCAGCTTTAGTTTGAACACCGGGGAGCTGTTTTTT. Its protein reads: CASSFSLNTGELFF.